The rows below give T cell receptor beta chains drawn from one sample of a study of post-analysis software for immune sequencing data. TCRdb reprocessed the PCR reads with MiXCR, giving one entry per CDR3 protein. Seen here are more than 450,000 distinct CDR3 sequences, roughly 46% observed once, and the top ten hold 1.5% to 2%. Sequencing was performed on blood. These receptors were taken from a girl aged 10-17 years with multiple sclerosis. Each CDR3 is given with its conserved first and last residue. D genes are given only for firm matches. The size field is filled for only some rows; it gives once, few, many or a size class.

j_call | clone_size | v_call | d_call | cdr3_aa | cdr3_nt
TRBJ2-5 | . | TRBV20-1 | . | CSALEETQYF | TGCAGTGCCCTGGAAGAGACCCAGTACTTC
TRBJ2-1 | . | TRBV5-6 | TRBD1 | CASSLGVGQGRNEQFF | TGTGCCAGCAGCTTGGGGGTCGGACAGGGTAGAAATGAGCAGTTCTTC
TRBJ2-1 | . | TRBV29-1 | . | CSVSIISVAYNEQFF | TGCAGCGTTTCAATTATAAGTGTTGCCTACAATGAGCAGTTCTTC
TRBJ2-7 | few | TRBV6-6 | TRBD1 | CASLGGDRESYEQYF | TGTGCCAGCTTAGGAGGGGACAGGGAGTCCTACGAGCAGTACTTC
TRBJ2-3 | . | TRBV12-3/TRBV12-4 | . | CASSWDGTDTQYF | TGTGCCAGCAGCTGGGACGGGACAGATACGCAGTATTTT
TRBJ1-2 | . | TRBV2 | . | CASSPPLASYGYTF | TGTGCCAGCAGCCCTCCGTTGGCCTCCTATGGCTACACCTTC
TRBJ2-1 | . | TRBV7-2 | . | CASSEEGQLYNEQFF | TGTGCCAGCTCCGAAGAAGGACAGCTGTACAATGAGCAGTTCTTC
TRBJ2-1 | . | TRBV7-9 | TRBD2 | CASSLITSGDNEQFF | TGTGCCAGCAGCTTAATTACTAGCGGGGATAATGAGCAGTTCTTC
TRBJ1-1 | . | TRBV5-1 | TRBD1 | CASRLGTGGLNTEAFF | TGCGCCAGCAGGTTAGGGACAGGGGGCTTGAACACTGAAGCTTTCTTT
TRBJ2-7 | . | TRBV20-1 | . | CSARLGVGGSYEQYF | TGCAGTGCTCGTCTGGGGGTGGGAGGTTCCTACGAGCAGTACTTC
TRBJ1-2 | few | TRBV30 | . | CAWSVLYGYTF | TGTGCCTGGAGTGTACTCTATGGCTACACCTTC
TRBJ2-5 | few | TRBV6-5 | TRBD2 | CASSLQGSGRETQYF | TGTGCCAGCAGTTTGCAAGGTAGCGGGAGAGAGACCCAGTACTTC
TRBJ2-1 | . | TRBV11-2 | TRBD1 | CASRRPGTGKNEQFF | TGTGCCAGCAGGCGCCCCGGGACAGGGAAGAATGAGCAGTTCTTC
TRBJ2-1 | . | TRBV20-1 | . | CSATPGAQDNEQFF | TGCAGTGCCACCCCAGGGGCACAAGACAATGAGCAGTTCTTC
TRBJ2-7 | few | TRBV12-3/TRBV12-4 | . | CASRSAASYEQYF | TGTGCCAGCAGGTCGGCCGCCTCCTACGAGCAGTACTTC
TRBJ2-3 | . | TRBV4-1 | . | CASSQEVAAMDTQYF | TGCGCCAGCAGCCAAGAGGTTGCAGCTATGGATACGCAGTATTTT
TRBJ2-5 | . | TRBV7-2 | TRBD2 | CASSLSSGGAGETQYF | TGTGCCAGCAGCTTATCTAGCGGGGGGGCCGGGGAGACCCAGTACTTC
TRBJ1-1 | few | TRBV12-3/TRBV12-4 | . | CASSSGQRNTEAFF | TGTGCCAGCAGTTCCGGTCAGAGAAACACTGAAGCTTTCTTT